Below, 17 T cell receptor beta chains from the same sample are listed, as sequenced in a study of T cell repertoires in cytomegalovirus infection. Their cognate antigens are unknown. TCRdb re-analysed the reads in MiXCR, keeping a single row per CDR3 protein. This table has roughly 860,000 distinct CDR3 sequences, 30% to 35% appearing once. Sequences were derived from cultured CD8+ T cells from PBMCs, sampled from culture after CMV antigen stimulation. The receptors were gathered from a human donor in good health (CMV status not recorded). Some clones in this sample may be carry-over from other donors' samples.

The chain links TRBV12-3 or TRBV12-4 to TRBJ2-7, with D tentatively TRBD2 (6 bases). This CDR3 is 14 amino acids long. Trimming removed 6 bases from V and 2 bases from J, with 14 bases in between. The CDR3 reads CASSSGGKAYEQYF. The CDR3 region has the DNA TGTGCCAGCAGCTCTGGGGGGAAGGCCTACGAGCAGTACTTC.

The V and J genes are TRBV7-1 and TRBJ1-1, with 9 bases identical to TRBD1. Being an ORF, TRBV7-1 has a function that is uncertain. The CDR3 covers 14 residues. Trimming took 7 bases from V and 7 from J; bases not matched to a gene: 10. The CDR3 sequence: CASNRLQGAIEAFF. DNA for the CDR3: TGTGCCAGCAACAGATTACAGGGGGCAATTGAAGCTTTCTTT.

This clonotype appeared a few times. The chain has TRBV19 and TRBJ1-4; D gene unclear. Germline lookup yields CDR1 LNHDA and CDR2 SQIVND (reference sequence). V was clipped by 9 bases and J by 8 bases, with 16 bases between them. This CDR3 is 13 amino acids long. The CDR3 nucleotides are TGTGCCAGCACCGTCGGAGCCTGGGAAAAACTGTTTTTT. Translating gives CASTVGAWEKLFF. The full variable domain, with the rest looked up from reference TRBV19 and TRBJ1-4, is DGGITQSPKYLFRKEGQNVTLSCEQNLNHDAMYWYRQDPGQGLRLIYYSQIVNDFQKGDIAEGYSVSREKKESFPLTVTSAQKNPTAFYLCASTVGAWEKLFFGSGTQLSVL.

Worth noting for this clonotype: This may stem from a read error, because a much larger clone lies one nucleotide away. The DNA for the CDR3 is TGTGCCAGCAGCTTAGAGGATAACACTGAAGCTTTCTTT. Residues: CASSLEDNTEAFF. This rearrangement joins TRBV7-4 to TRBJ1-1, with no clear D. V lost 1 base and J lost 2, with 5 bases in between. This CDR3 is built from 13 residues. Germline V gives CDR1 SGHVT, CDR2 SQSDAQ.

This chain connects TRBV5-4 to TRBJ2-1; no firm D call. Trimming left V 3 bases short and J 0 bases short, with 13 bases between. CDR1 and CDR2 from the germline V gene are SGHNT and YYREEE (reference sequence). This CDR3 region has 16 residues. The CDR3 region has the DNA TGTGCCAGCAGCTCCCGATCAAGGAGCTCCTACAATGAGCAGTTCTTC. It is translated as CASSSRSRSSYNEQFF.

The genes are TRBV12-3 or TRBV12-4 and TRBJ1-1, with D tentatively TRBD1 (6 bases). CDR3 length: 15 residues. V gave up 0 bases and J gave up 4 bases, with 12 bases separating them. DNA of the CDR3: TGTGCCAGCAGTTTAGCGCTAAGGGGGACCACTGAAGCTTTCTTT. Translation: CASSLALRGTTEAFF.

A few counts support this clonotype. This rearrangement joins TRBV12-3 or TRBV12-4 to TRBJ2-2; D is perhaps TRBD1 (6 bases). The CDR3 is 13 amino acids. Trimming stripped 5 bases from V and 7 bases from J, with 11 bases between. The CDR3 spells CASSHRAGGELFF. In DNA, the CDR3 is TGTGCCAGCAGTCACAGGGCTGGCGGGGAGCTGTTTTTT.

The CDR3 region has the DNA TGTGCCAGCAGTTTAGGGGGCGCGGATAATTCACCCCTCCACTTT. Amino acid sequence: CASSLGGADNSPLHF. The gene calls are TRBV27 and TRBJ1-6, with D tentatively TRBD1 (6 bases). Germline V gives CDR1 MNHEY, CDR2 SMNVEV (reference sequence). The CDR3 consists of 15 residues. V was shortened by 2 bases and J by 5 bases, with 10 bases between the two germline ends.

This clonotype was seen a handful of times. The CDR3 DNA is TGTGCCATCAGTGGGACAGTCCAAGAGACCCAGTACTTC. Translation gives CAISGTVQETQYF. The rearrangement uses TRBV10-3 and TRBJ2-5, with D possibly TRBD1 on 6 matching bases. Germline assignment: CDR1 ENHRY and CDR2 SYGVKD. The CDR3 has 13 residues. Trimming took 4 bases from V and 1 from J, leaving 7 bases between them.

The chain employs TRBV2 and TRBJ2-5, with D unresolved. V dropped 0 bases and J dropped 5 bases, with 7 bases sitting between them. This CDR3 region has 13 residues. In germline, CDR1 is SNHLY, CDR2 FYNNEI. CDR3 sequence: CASSEARKETQYF. CDR3 in DNA: TGTGCCAGCAGTGAAGCGAGAAAGGAGACCCAGTACTTC.

This clonotype was counted a few times. J is TRBJ2-3 and V is TRBV4-3; possibly TRBD2 for D (5 bases). The CDR3 is 16 amino acids. The germline V gene has CDR1 LGHNA and CDR2 YSLEER. The ends were cut back, 0 bases at V and 4 bases at J, with 14 bases in the middle. The CDR3 spells CASSQERLPGADTQYF. CDR3 coding DNA: TGCGCCAGCAGCCAAGAGAGACTACCAGGCGCAGATACGCAGTATTTT.

The rearrangement joins TRBV28 to TRBJ2-3; 8 nucleotides line up with TRBD1. This CDR3 spans 14 amino acids. Trimming cost V 10 bases and J 2 bases; bases outside gene matches: 8. The V gene's germline CDR1 is MDHEN and CDR2 SYDVKM. Here the CDR3 DNA reads TGTGCCAACAATAGGGACAGGACCACAGATACGCAGTATTTT. This sequence encodes CANNRDRTTDTQYF.

This clonotype was seen at least ten times. The chain carries TRBV19 and TRBJ2-1; the match to TRBD1 covers 7 bases. This CDR3 is 16 amino acids long. Unmatched junction bases numbered 7, after V lost 5 bases and J lost 0 bases. The germline V gene encodes CDR1 LNHDA and CDR2 SQIVND (reference sequence). The CDR3 loop is CASSPQSGGSYNEQFF. The CDR3 nucleotides are TGTGCCAGTAGTCCCCAATCAGGGGGCTCCTACAATGAGCAGTTCTTC.

The chain carries TRBV28 and TRBJ2-2; 7 positions agree with TRBD1. CDR3 length: 13 residues. Unmatched junction bases numbered 5, after V lost 5 bases and J lost 8 bases. Per germline, CDR1 MDHEN and CDR2 SYDVKM. The CDR3: CASSPGTVGELFF. As DNA, the CDR3 is TGTGCCAGCAGTCCTGGGACAGTTGGGGAGCTGTTTTTT.

There are a few counts of this clonotype. The chain joins TRBV27 to TRBJ2-2, with 12 bases lining up with TRBD2. Germline loops: CDR1 MNHEY, CDR2 SMNVEV (reference sequence). The CDR3 loop spans 16 amino acids. V gave up 5 bases and J gave up 6 bases; unmatched junction bases: 7. The CDR3 protein is CASSSLAGGPPGELFF. In DNA form, the CDR3 reads TGTGCCAGCAGTAGTCTAGCGGGGGGGCCCCCCGGGGAGCTGTTTTTT.

The chain recombines TRBV2 with TRBJ1-1; D not resolved. Deletions cut 6 bases from V and 0 bases from J, with 14 bases between. Germline V gene sequence: CDR1 SNHLY, CDR2 FYNNEI. The CDR3 consists of 15 residues. CDR3 sequence reads: CASRVLSGMNTEAFF. The CDR3 DNA reads as TGTGCCAGCAGGGTTCTATCGGGAATGAACACTGAAGCTTTCTTT.

CDR3 loop: CASSFSGPLDEQFF. The CDR3 DNA sequence: TGTGCCAGCAGCTTTAGCGGACCCTTGGATGAGCAGTTCTTC. This chain connects TRBV7-6 to TRBJ2-1, with a tentative D call TRBD2 (6 bases). The CDR3 has 14 residues. V was clipped by 3 bases and J by 8 bases, with 14 bases between them. Germline CDR1 and CDR2: SGHVS and FNYEAQ.